These 18 T cell receptor beta chains originate from one sample sequenced in a study of CD8+ T cells in alopecia areata. Following RNA extraction, reverse transcription yielded cDNA that acted as the sequencing template. Sequencing used immunoSEQ multiplex PCR; TCRdb keeps in-frame clones, though not all of them. Seen here are 150,000 to 200,000 clones, 50% to 60% observed once, and the top ten hold about 15%. This material consisted of CD4+ T cells sorted from blood, taken at week 0. The receptors stem from a human donor with alopecia areata.

The V gene is TRBV6-5, the J gene TRBJ1-5; 7 nucleotides match TRBD1. The CDR3 runs to 15 residues. Germline V lookup: CDR1 MNHEY, CDR2 SVGAGI. V lost 6 bases and J lost 4; bases outside the gene matches: 9. The CDR3 nucleotides are TGTGCCAGCAGGGGCAGACAGGGCGCTAATCAGCCCCAGCATTTT. It codes for CASRGRQGANQPQHF.

This sequence joins TRBV7-9 and TRBJ1-1, with 8 nucleotides matching TRBD1. Trimming took 1 base from V and 3 from J; bases not matched to a gene: 7. The CDR3 extends over 16 amino acids. The germline V gene encodes CDR1 SEHNR and CDR2 FQNEAQ (reference sequence). CDR3 in DNA: TGTGCCAGCAGCTTAGGGTACAGGGGGAAGGACACTGAAGCTTTCTTT. The encoded protein is CASSLGYRGKDTEAFF.

This clone was picked up a small number of times. The chain employs TRBV29-1 and TRBJ2-7; no clear D. V was shortened by 5 bases and J by 2 bases, with 10 bases between the two germline ends. From germline, CDR1 is SQVTM and CDR2 ANQGSEA. The length of the CDR3 is 12 residues. The CDR3 bases are TGCAGCGTTCATGACTCCCCCTACGAGCAGTACTTC. Translating it yields CSVHDSPYEQYF.

DNA for the CDR3: TGTGCCAGCAGCTTGGGACAGAGCTCCTACAATGAGCAGTTCTTC. Protein sequence: CASSLGQSSYNEQFF. This chain uses TRBV11-3 with TRBJ2-1; TRBD1 agrees at 7 bases. The CDR3 totals 15 residues. V trimming: 3 bases; J trimming: 0 bases; junction bases outside the gene matches: 2. CDR1 is SGHNT, CDR2 YENEEA, per germline.

The rearrangement joins TRBV29-1 to TRBJ2-3; D possibly uses TRBD1 or TRBD2 (5 bases each). Germline assignment: CDR1 SQVTM and CDR2 ANQGSEA. Trimming pared 7 bases from V and 5 bases from J, leaving 10 bases between. The CDR3 runs to 11 residues. CDR3 in DNA: TGCAGCGGGGACCAGGGAGATACGCAGTATTTT. Amino acid sequence: CSGDQGDTQYF.

This clone turned up a few times. The rearrangement joins TRBV29-1 to TRBJ2-7; perhaps TRBD1 as D (6 bases). CDR1 is SQVTM, CDR2 ANQGSEA, per germline. The V end was cut by 5 bases, the J end by 2 bases, with 13 bases between. The CDR3 extends over 13 amino acids. As DNA, the CDR3 is TGCAGCGTTATGACAGGCGCGGCCTACGAGCAGTACTTC. It encodes CSVMTGAAYEQYF.

The rearrangement uses TRBV7-3 and TRBJ2-1, with a tentative D call TRBD1 (5 bases). The CDR3 is 12 residues long. V was clipped by 5 bases and J by 10 bases, with 12 bases between them. CDR1 is SGHTA and CDR2 is FQGTGA in the germline V gene. The CDR3 loop reads CASSIARGEQFF. The CDR3 DNA is TGTGCCAGCAGCATTGCTAGGGGCGAGCAGTTCTTC.

The V gene is TRBV5-1, the J gene TRBJ2-2; a weak D match, TRBD1 (6 bases). With 3 bases removed from V and 2 bases from J, the gap between germline ends came to 11 bases. Germline CDR1 SGHRS, CDR2 YFSETQ. The length of the CDR3 is 15 residues. The CDR3 bases are TGCGCCAGCAGCTCACGACAGGCAAACACCGGGGAGCTGTTTTTT. Translating it yields CASSSRQANTGELFF.

This clone was detected once. The chain couples TRBV18 to TRBJ2-7; D remains unclear. The germline V and J ends were trimmed by 3 bases and 2 bases, with 5 bases remaining between them. The germline V gene encodes CDR1 KGHSH and CDR2 LQKENI. The CDR3 totals 12 residues. CDR3 DNA sequence: TGTGCCAGCTCACCCCTTCCCTACGAGCAGTACTTC. Residues: CASSPLPYEQYF.

This clone came up a few times. The chain combines TRBV29-1 with TRBJ2-7; D possibly matches TRBD1 or TRBD2 (7 bases each). Germline lookup yields CDR1 SQVTM and CDR2 ANQGSEA. V dropped 4 bases and J dropped 0 bases, with 16 bases sitting between them. The CDR3 runs 15 residues. The CDR3 nucleotides read TGCAGCGTTGGGTTGGGAGGGGGCGGCTCCTACGAGCAGTACTTC. Its protein is CSVGLGGGGSYEQYF.

This chain links TRBV4-2 with TRBJ2-5; 8 bases map to TRBD2. The CDR3 contains 14 residues. V trimming: 2 bases; J trimming: 4 bases; junction bases outside the gene matches: 3. Germline V CDR1 and CDR2: LGHNA, YNFKEQ. The CDR3 nucleotides are TGTGCCAGCAGCCAACAAGCGGGGGCAGAGACCCAGTACTTC. Translated: CASSQQAGAETQYF.

Worth noting for this clone: The sample contains more than one DNA sequence encoding this CDR3. This chain joins TRBV30 and TRBJ1-5; D is unresolved. Trimming removed 0 bases from V and 4 bases from J, with 7 bases in between. The CDR3 runs to 13 residues. In germline, CDR1 is GTSNPN, CDR2 SVGIG (reference sequence). DNA for the CDR3: TGTGCCTGGAGTGTAGGTCCGAATCAGCCCCAGCATTTT. Translated: CAWSVGPNQPQHF.

The chain joins TRBV30 to TRBJ1-1, with 11 bases identical to TRBD1. V was pared by 1 base and J by 6 bases, with 10 bases of the junction left unmatched. The CDR3 sequence is 16 residues long. The germline gives CDR1 GTSNPN, CDR2 SVGIG (reference sequence). This CDR3 is CAWSGMGGQGAPEAFF. DNA of the CDR3: TGTGCCTGGAGTGGAATGGGAGGACAGGGGGCCCCTGAAGCTTTCTTT.

This rearrangement joins TRBV27 to TRBJ1-2; D gene unclear. Germline V gene sequence: CDR1 MNHEY, CDR2 SMNVEV (reference sequence). This CDR3 comprises 13 residues. Trimming took off 5 bases at V and 7 bases at J, with 14 bases between the two ends. CDR3 nucleotides: TGTGCCAGCAGTCCCCCGGGAGTTTCTGGCTACACCTTC. This encodes CASSPPGVSGYTF.

Here the CDR3 reads CASSLGDGYTF. The CDR3 bases are TGTGCCAGCAGCTTAGGGGATGGCTACACCTTC. This chain joins TRBV7-9 and TRBJ1-2; no definite D call. V lost 1 base, J lost 6 bases, and 3 bases lay in between. The CDR3 runs to 11 residues. CDR1 is SEHNR, CDR2 FQNEAQ, per germline (reference sequence).

This chain connects TRBV29-1 to TRBJ1-6; D might be TRBD1 (6 bases). Germline CDR1 SQVTM, CDR2 ANQGSEA. Trimming cost V 4 bases and J 8 bases, with 15 bases left between them. CDR3 size: 14 residues. CDR3 amino acids: CSVGTQGRDSPLHF. The CDR3 bases are TGCAGCGTTGGAACTCAGGGGCGCGATTCACCCCTCCACTTT. The full variable domain, in which reference TRBV29-1 and TRBJ1-6 provide the parts outside the CDR3, is SAVISQKPSRDICQRGTSLTIQCQVDSQVTMMFWYRQQPGQSLTLIATANQGSEATYESGFVIDKFPISRPNLTFSTLTVSNMSPEDSSIYLCSVGTQGRDSPLHFGNGTRLTVT.

This clone was counted at least ten times. V and J are TRBV19 and TRBJ2-7; the D gene could be TRBD1 or TRBD2 (6 bases each). V shed 5 bases and J shed 3 bases, with 8 bases lying between them. Germline CDR1 and CDR2: LNHDA and SQIVND (reference sequence). The CDR3 sequence is 12 residues long. The CDR3 nucleotides read TGTGCCAGTAGTGCGGGACACTACGAGCAGTACTTC. Translation: CASSAGHYEQYF.

This clone was seen repeatedly, ten times or more. The chain combines TRBV28 with TRBJ1-6; unclear D gene. The CDR3 totals 11 residues. Germline V gene sequence: CDR1 MDHEN, CDR2 SYDVKM. Trimming removed 5 bases at V and 14 bases at J, with 10 bases between. The CDR3 protein is CASSRTRALHF. CDR3 nucleotides: TGTGCCAGCAGTCGAACTAGGGCCCTCCACTTT.